Presented here are 14 T cell receptor beta chains from one specimen sequenced in a study of blood T cell repertoires in COVID-19. The method was immunoSEQ multiplex PCR; TCRdb's version includes in-frame clones alone and lacks a portion of them. Of 300,000 to 400,000 clones in the sample, under 95% were seen once. The sequencing sample was made of peripheral blood. These receptors all stem from a woman between 18 and 30 years old who had recovered from COVID-19.

This rearrangement joins TRBV18 to TRBJ2-3; possible D gene TRBD1, 5 bases. The CDR3 length is 17 residues. V lost 2 bases, J lost 6 bases, and 21 bases lay in between. Germline V gene data show CDR1 as KGHSH and CDR2 as LQKENI. The CDR3 bases are TGTGCCAGCTCACCATTGGTAAGGGGCTATTCGATGGATACGCAGTATTTT. Protein: CASSPLVRGYSMDTQYF.

The CDR3 loop is CASSLARDRAHYTF. CDR3 coding DNA: TGTGCCAGCAGCTTAGCTCGGGACAGGGCCCACTACACCTTC. The chain couples TRBV11-2 to TRBJ1-2; 9 nucleotides line up with TRBD1. V lost 1 base and J lost 10; bases outside the gene matches: 7. CDR1 and CDR2 from the germline V gene are SGHAT and FQNNGV. CDR3 length: 14 amino acids.

The chain couples TRBV14 to TRBJ2-3; 9 bases agree with TRBD2. Germline loops: CDR1 SGHDN, CDR2 FVKESK. The V gene end was trimmed by 4 bases and the J gene end by 0 bases; junction bases not matched to a gene: 2. The CDR3 sequence is 15 residues long. CDR3 sequence: CASSRSGRSTDTQYF. The CDR3 region has the DNA TGTGCCAGCAGCCGCAGCGGGAGGAGCACAGATACGCAGTATTTT. Full variable domain (outside the CDR3, taken from reference TRBV14 and TRBJ2-3): EAGVTQFPSHSVIEKGQTVTLRCDPISGHDNLYWYRRVMGKEIKFLLHFVKESKQDESGMPNNRFLAERTGGTYSTLKVQPAELEDSGVYFCASSRSGRSTDTQYFGPGTRLTVL.

The rearrangement links TRBV6-4 to TRBJ1-1; no clear D. The V end was cut by 5 bases, the J end by 4 bases, with 11 bases between. CDR1 MRHNA and CDR2 SNTAGT come from the germline V gene. CDR3 size: 13 residues. This CDR3 reads CASSSELSTEAFF. CDR3 nucleotides: TGTGCCAGCAGTTCTGAGCTCTCCACTGAAGCTTTCTTT.

V is TRBV3-1 (or the pseudogene TRBV3-2) and J is TRBJ2-3; 7 bases map to TRBD2. CDR3 size: 16 residues. Germline V gene sequence: CDR1 LGHDT, CDR2 YNNKEL (reference sequence). V gave up 4 bases and J gave up 5 bases; unmatched junction bases: 12. The CDR3 region is CASSPTPGLYGDTQYF. The CDR3 DNA reads as TGTGCCAGCAGCCCGACACCGGGACTATACGGAGATACGCAGTATTTT.

The V gene is TRBV7-8, the J gene TRBJ1-2; 7 bases are a match to TRBD1. Germline trimming cut 3 bases from V and 6 bases from J; bases unmatched to any gene: 1. The CDR3 length is 12 residues. Germline CDR1 and CDR2: SGHVS and FQNEAQ. CDR3 sequence (DNA): TGTGCCAGCAGCTTTGACAGGGATGGCTACACCTTC. Translated, it gives CASSFDRDGYTF.

The V call is TRBV10-1, the J call TRBJ2-1; TRBD2 matches 10 bases. V shed 0 bases, J shed 10 bases, and the junction held 6 bases outside the gene matches. This CDR3 contains 15 residues. The V gene's germline CDR1 is WNHNN and CDR2 SYGVQD (reference sequence). CDR3 nucleotide sequence: TGCGCCAGCAGTGAGTCGCTAGCGGGAGCCGAGGAGCAGTTCTTC. Its protein product is CASSESLAGAEEQFF.

The V and J genes are TRBV5-4 and TRBJ2-2; D is unresolved. CDR1 SGHNT and CDR2 YYREEE come from the germline V gene (reference sequence). V was shortened by 0 bases and J by 3 bases, with 6 bases between the two germline ends. The CDR3 totals 14 residues. The CDR3, as DNA: TGTGCCAGCAGCTTGGACTCCTACACCGGGGAGCTGTTTTTT. It specifies CASSLDSYTGELFF. The whole variable domain, filled in from reference TRBV5-4 and TRBJ2-2, reads ETGVTQSPTHLIKTRGQQVTLRCSSQSGHNTVSWYQQALGQGPQFIFQYYREEENGRGNFPPRFSGLQFPNYSSELNVNALELDDSALYLCASSLDSYTGELFFGEGSRLTVL.

Of note for this clone: The same CDR3 is also encoded by other DNA sequences in this sample. The chain's CDR3 is CASSVAAVSTDTQYF. The CDR3 DNA reads TGTGCCAGCAGCGTAGCGGCGGTAAGCACAGATACGCAGTATTTT. The V call is TRBV9, the J call TRBJ2-3; D is unclear. This CDR3 comprises 15 residues. Germline lookup yields CDR1 SGDLS and CDR2 YYNGEE. V was shortened by 0 bases and J by 0 bases, with 8 bases between the two germline ends.

The J gene is TRBJ1-2, the V gene TRBV25-1, with TRBD1 as a possible D gene (5 bases). The ends were cut back, 1 base at V and 3 bases at J, with 12 bases in the middle. The CDR3 has 15 amino acids. From germline, CDR1 is MGHDK and CDR2 SYGVNS. The CDR3 DNA is TGTGCCAGCAGTGAATCGGGGGGGATCTACTATGGCTACACCTTC. It is translated as CASSESGGIYYGYTF.

This clone has a single count. V and J are TRBV2 and TRBJ2-3; 13 bases align to TRBD2. J lost 8 bases, V lost 6 bases, and 8 bases had no gene match. Germline assignment: CDR1 SNHLY and CDR2 FYNNEI. This CDR3 has 15 residues. The CDR3 sequence is CASRELAGGLRTQYF. The CDR3 nucleotides read TGTGCCAGCAGAGAACTAGCGGGAGGGCTACGTACGCAGTATTTT.

V gene TRBV5-8 combines with J gene TRBJ2-1; 10 bases map to TRBD1. CDR3 length equals 13 residues. Germline V CDR1 and CDR2: SGHTS, YDEGEE. Unmatched junction bases numbered 6, after V lost 5 bases and J lost 10 bases. This CDR3 is CASRRTGGREQFF. DNA of the CDR3: TGTGCCAGCAGACGGACAGGGGGACGCGAGCAGTTCTTC.

The rearrangement joins TRBV19 to TRBJ1-6; D remains ambiguous. The CDR3 length is 12 residues. The V end lost 4 bases, the J end lost 7 bases, and 5 bases lay between the germline ends. Germline V CDR1 and CDR2: LNHDA, SQIVND (reference sequence). The CDR3 protein is CASSTGNSPLHF. The CDR3 DNA reads TGTGCCAGTAGTACAGGAAATTCACCCCTCCACTTT.

J is TRBJ2-5 and V is TRBV6-5; tentative D call: TRBD2 (6 bases). CDR3 length: 16 residues. Trimming cost V 0 bases and J 1 base, with 12 bases left between them. Germline V CDR1 and CDR2: MNHEY, SVGAGI. CDR3 residues: CASSYSTGELQETQYF. CDR3 DNA sequence: TGTGCCAGCAGTTACTCGACGGGAGAGCTCCAAGAGACCCAGTACTTC.